Below are 15 T cell receptor beta chains sequenced from a single sample in a study of cytomegalovirus exposure and HLA in healthy donors. The PCR employed 60 Vbeta primers together with 13 Jbeta primers. Repertoires were generated with immunoSEQ multiplex PCR, while TCRdb's copy carries only in-frame clones and drops some. The sample yields over 75,000 clones, around 79% seen once. The sample consisted of PBMCs. These receptors originate from a female donor in good health and CMV-seronegative.

V gene TRBV25-1 combines with J gene TRBJ2-5, with TRBD2 matching over 12 bases. Germline V gives CDR1 MGHDK, CDR2 SYGVNS. CDR3 length: 16 amino acids. After removal of 2 bases from V and 3 bases from J, the junction contained 4 bases not matched to a gene. Here the CDR3 DNA reads TGTGCCAGCAGTGAACGCCGGACTAGCGGGAAAGAGACCCAGTACTTC. Protein product: CASSERRTSGKETQYF.

The chain employs TRBV2 and TRBJ1-6; D not certain. The germline V gene encodes CDR1 SNHLY and CDR2 FYNNEI. Trimming pared 6 bases from V and 6 bases from J, leaving 12 bases between. CDR3 size: 14 residues. The chain's CDR3 is CASSDGGRNSPLHF. The DNA of the CDR3 is TGTGCCAGCAGCGACGGAGGGCGTAATTCACCCCTCCACTTT.

The chain recombines TRBV7-6 with TRBJ2-7; the D is unclear. The length of the CDR3 is 14 residues. Trimming took off 1 base at V and 7 bases at J, with 14 bases between the two ends. Germline lookup yields CDR1 SGHVS and CDR2 FNYEAQ. DNA for the CDR3: TGTGCCAGCAGCTTAGAAAGCGCCAGCCTAGAGCAGTACTTC. It translates to CASSLESASLEQYF. Together with reference TRBV7-6 and TRBJ2-7, the CDR3 gives the full variable domain: GAGVSQSPRYKVTKRGQDVALRCDPISGHVSLYWYRQALGQGPEFLTYFNYEAQQDKSGLPNDRFSAERPEGSISTLTIQRTEQRDSAMYRCASSLESASLEQYFGPGTRLTVT.

The sample holds one count of this clone. The chain recombines TRBV4-2 with TRBJ2-5; TRBD2 matches at 8 bases. V was clipped by 1 base and J by 5 bases; unmatched bases: 15. The length of the CDR3 is 18 residues. CDR1 LGHNA and CDR2 YNFKEQ come from the germline V gene. The CDR3 sequence is CASSQVGLVPRQDETQYF. The CDR3 DNA follows: TGTGCCAGCAGCCAAGTGGGACTAGTTCCACGCCAAGATGAGACCCAGTACTTC.

The chain is built from TRBV14 and TRBJ2-1; maybe TRBD1 (6 bases). The CDR3 is made up of 15 amino acids. CDR1 SGHDN and CDR2 FVKESK come from the germline V gene. The V end was cut by 5 bases, the J end by 7 bases, with 18 bases between. The CDR3 region has the DNA TGTGCCAGCAGCTTGGGGGCGGGCGGACCAAATGAGCAGTTCTTC. It encodes CASSLGAGGPNEQFF.

This chain uses TRBV19 with TRBJ2-5; D remains unclear. Germline CDR1 reads LNHDA; CDR2 reads SQIVND (reference sequence). V lost 6 bases and J 3 bases, leaving 14 bases between the germline ends. The CDR3 has 14 residues. CDR3 nucleotides: TGTGCCAGTAGCGATACAGTGTACAAAGAGACCCAGTACTTC. Protein sequence: CASSDTVYKETQYF.

This sequence joins TRBV28 and TRBJ2-5; tentatively, D is TRBD1 (5 bases). The ends were cut back, 6 bases at V and 5 bases at J, with 16 bases in the middle. The CDR3 is 14 residues long. The germline CDR1 and CDR2 sequences are MDHEN and SYDVKM. Here the CDR3 reads CASSPKGEGETQYF. DNA for the CDR3: TGTGCCAGCAGCCCGAAAGGGGAAGGCGAGACCCAGTACTTC. Full variable domain (rest looked up from reference TRBV28 and TRBJ2-5): DVKVTQSSRYLVKRTGEKVFLECVQDMDHENMFWYRQDPGLGLRLIYFSYDVKMKEKGDIPEGYSVSREKKERFSLILESASTNQTSMYLCASSPKGEGETQYFGPGTRLLVL.

The chain uses TRBV5-6 and TRBJ2-4; TRBD1 might be the D (5 bases). V was clipped by 1 base and J by 13 bases, with 9 bases between them. The CDR3 totals 11 residues. In germline, CDR1 is SGHDT, CDR2 YYEEEE. For the CDR3, the DNA is TGTGCCAGCAGCTTGCTTGGGGCCCAGTACTTC. Its translation is CASSLLGAQYF.

The gene calls are TRBV21-1 and TRBJ2-1; no DNA check was done on the table's D call, TRBD1. TRBV21-1 counts as a pseudogene. The CDR3 has 18 residues. This CDR3 reads CASSKGCDRVGGYNEQFF. The DNA of the CDR3 is TGTGCCAGCAGCAAAGGTTGCGACAGGGTTGGAGGGTACAATGAGCAGTTCTTC.

The chain links TRBV4-3 to TRBJ1-4; D might be TRBD1 (5 bases). The CDR3 sequence is 14 residues long. V was cut by 0 bases and J by 7 bases, with 9 bases left in between. The germline V gene encodes CDR1 LGHNA and CDR2 YSLEER. Written as DNA, the CDR3 is TGCGCCAGCAGCCAAGACGGCCAGGGTGAAAAACTGTTTTTT. Translating it yields CASSQDGQGEKLFF.

The CDR3 DNA is TGTGCCAGCAGTTACTCGGCGGGGGGGCCTCACATTCAGTACTTC. Translation: CASSYSAGGPHIQYF. The chain uses TRBV6-5 and TRBJ2-4; 9 positions agree with TRBD2. With V trimmed by 0 bases and J by 8 bases, 5 bases remained unmatched. Germline V CDR1 and CDR2: MNHEY, SVGAGI. CDR3 size: 15 residues.

This chain connects TRBV18 to TRBJ1-1; D not resolved. Germline lookup yields CDR1 KGHSH and CDR2 LQKENI. The CDR3 contains 14 residues. Trimming left V 0 bases short and J 2 bases short, with 7 bases between. The CDR3 sequence is CASSPPRGNTEAFF. DNA for the CDR3: TGTGCCAGCTCACCACCCAGAGGAAACACTGAAGCTTTCTTT.

The table lists this clone with a few counts. The genes are TRBV30 and TRBJ2-7, with TRBD1 matching over 7 bases. Losses at the gene ends were 0 bases for V and 0 bases for J; bases not matched to a gene: 5. CDR1 GTSNPN and CDR2 SVGIG come from the germline V gene (reference sequence). The CDR3 sequence is 15 residues long. CDR3 sequence (DNA): TGTGCCTGGAGTGTCCTGGACAGGTTCTCCTACGAGCAGTACTTC. Translation gives CAWSVLDRFSYEQYF. The variable domain in full, completed from reference TRBV30 and TRBJ2-7, reads SQTIHQWPATLVQPVGSPLSLECTVEGTSNPNLYWYRQAAGRGLQLLFYSVGIGQISSEVPQNLSASRPQDRQFILSSKKLLLSDSGFYLCAWSVLDRFSYEQYFGPGTRLTVT.

The rearrangement uses TRBV7-2 and TRBJ2-1; TRBD2 might be the D (5 bases). The CDR3 sequence is 12 residues long. Trimming left V 5 bases short and J 9 bases short, with 11 bases between. Germline assignment: CDR1 SGHTA and CDR2 FQGNSA. CDR3 in DNA: TGTGCCAGCAGCCCCACTAGGACTGAGCAGTTCTTC. Translated, it gives CASSPTRTEQFF.

The rearrangement links TRBV28 to TRBJ1-2; D possibly corresponds to TRBD1 (5 bases). The CDR3 spans 14 residues. Germline CDR1 and CDR2: MDHEN and SYDVKM. The V gene lost 4 bases and the J gene lost 1 base, with 10 bases spanning the gap. CDR3 region: CASSSPGGNYGYTF. CDR3 nucleotides: TGTGCCAGCAGTTCGCCGGGGGGTAACTATGGCTACACCTTC.